This passage covers 30 T cell receptor beta chains from one sample sequenced in a study of T-cell reconstitution after alpha-beta-depleted transplantation in children. The TCRbeta library was prepared with unique molecular identifiers. A single record per CDR3 protein comes from TCRdb applying MiXCR to the PCR reads. The profile shows around 800,000 distinct CDR3 sequences, less than 20% of them singletons. The sequencing here drew on PBMCs, mostly from graft donor cells, taken 360 days after TCRalphabeta/CD19-depleted stem cell transplant. The origin of the receptors is a male patient aged 5 to 17 who had a stem cell transplant for acute lymphoblastic leukemia, so the T cells may come from the graft donor.

This clonotype has only a few counts. The V call is TRBV15, the J call TRBJ2-3; 12 nucleotides agree with TRBD2. CDR3 length: 14 amino acids. With V trimmed by 6 bases and J by 4 bases, 2 bases remained unmatched. Germline V gene data show CDR1 as LNHNV and CDR2 as YYDKDF (reference sequence). CDR3 loop: CATRRLAGADTQYF. The CDR3 bases are TGTGCCACCAGGAGACTAGCGGGAGCAGATACGCAGTATTTT.

In its sample, this clonotype was seen a few times. The rearrangement links TRBV7-2 to TRBJ2-5; the match to TRBD2 covers 9 bases. Per the germline V gene, CDR1 is SGHTA and CDR2 is FQGNSA. The CDR3 is 16 residues long. The V gene end was trimmed by 4 bases and the J gene end by 2 bases; junction bases not matched to a gene: 8. The CDR3 sequence: CASSSPSGIRQETQYF. In nucleotides, the CDR3 is TGTGCCAGCAGCTCCCCTAGCGGGATCCGTCAAGAGACCCAGTACTTC.

This clonotype showed up just a few times. This chain links TRBV19 with TRBJ2-1; D is uncertain. CDR3 length equals 13 residues. With 4 bases removed from V and 2 bases from J, the gap between germline ends came to 6 bases. Germline V gene sequence: CDR1 LNHDA, CDR2 SQIVND (reference sequence). The CDR3 is CASSNGPYNEQFF. In DNA form, the CDR3 reads TGTGCCAGTAGTAACGGGCCCTACAATGAGCAGTTCTTC.

The sample holds a few counts of this clonotype. V usage is TRBV12-3 or TRBV12-4 and J usage is TRBJ1-2, with D maybe TRBD1 (5 bases). Trimming removed 7 bases at V and 6 bases at J, with 12 bases between. The CDR3 is made up of 12 amino acids. The CDR3 here is CASTETAHGYTF. The CDR3 DNA follows: TGTGCCAGCACCGAGACAGCACATGGCTACACCTTC.

This clonotype came up many times. The chain has TRBV5-1 and TRBJ2-7, with 8 bases identical to TRBD1. V was clipped by 3 bases and J by 0 bases; unmatched bases: 8. CDR1 is SGHRS and CDR2 is YFSETQ in the germline V gene. CDR3 size: 16 residues. CDR3 region: CASSWDRTLSSYEQYF. The CDR3 nucleotides are TGCGCCAGCAGCTGGGACAGGACTCTGAGCTCCTACGAGCAGTACTTC.

The chain joins TRBV7-9 to TRBJ2-1; weak D call: TRBD2 (6 bases). Trimming took off 6 bases at V and 14 bases at J, with 14 bases between the two ends. Germline CDR1 SEHNR, CDR2 FQNEAQ (reference sequence). This CDR3 is built from 11 residues. The CDR3 loop is CASRAGGYEFF. DNA of the CDR3: TGTGCCAGCAGAGCTGGGGGGTATGAGTTCTTC.

This clonotype was seen many times. The chain links TRBV18 to TRBJ1-5; 7 bases line up with TRBD1. The V and J ends lost 3 bases and 4 bases, in that order; junction bases with no gene match: 6. The CDR3 extends over 15 amino acids. The germline V gene has CDR1 KGHSH and CDR2 LQKENI. The CDR3 bases are TGTGCCAGCTCACCGTCGACAGGGAGAAATCAGCCCCAGCATTTT. Residues: CASSPSTGRNQPQHF. The complete variable domain, with remaining parts taken from reference TRBV18 and TRBJ1-5, reads NAGVMQNPRHLVRRRGQEARLRCSPMKGHSHVYWYRQLPEEGLKFMVYLQKENIIDESGMPKERFSAEFPKEGPSILRIQQVVRGDSAAYFCASSPSTGRNQPQHFGDGTRLSIL.

V and J are TRBV12-3 or TRBV12-4 and TRBJ2-3; 8 bases fit TRBD1. This CDR3 comprises 15 residues. V was pared by 6 bases and J by 1 base, with 6 bases of the junction left unmatched. The chain's CDR3 is CASSSQGAGTDTQYF. The CDR3 nucleotides are TGTGCCAGCAGCTCCCAGGGGGCTGGCACAGATACGCAGTATTTT.

This clonotype has only a few counts. The chain has TRBV12-3 or TRBV12-4 and TRBJ2-1; the D is unclear. The V and J ends lost 2 bases and 14 bases respectively, with 16 bases between them. The CDR3 has 13 residues. Here the CDR3 reads CASSLKGAAREFF. The CDR3 region has the DNA TGTGCCAGCAGTTTAAAGGGCGCGGCTCGGGAGTTCTTC.

This clonotype was picked up many times. The gene calls are TRBV4-2 and TRBJ2-1; tentative D call: TRBD2 (6 bases). The CDR3 has 15 amino acids. V lost 1 base and J lost 5, with 12 bases in between. Per germline, CDR1 LGHNA and CDR2 YNFKEQ. DNA for the CDR3: TGTGCCAGCAGCCAAGGGGCTAGCGCAGACAATGAGCAGTTCTTC. Encoded protein: CASSQGASADNEQFF.

This chain links TRBV6-1 with TRBJ2-7; TRBD1 matches at 7 bases. The CDR3 length is 14 residues. The V and J ends lost 5 bases and 5 bases, in that order; junction bases with no gene match: 9. CDR1 is MNHNS, CDR2 SASEGT, per germline. Here the CDR3 reads CASSPPGQRNEQYF. CDR3 DNA: TGTGCCAGCAGTCCACCGGGACAGAGAAACGAGCAGTACTTC.

The chain combines TRBV5-1 with TRBJ2-3; D is undetermined. V dropped 0 bases and J dropped 6 bases, with 11 bases sitting between them. The CDR3 has 14 amino acids. Germline V CDR1 and CDR2: SGHRS, YFSETQ. CDR3 bases: TGCGCCAGCAGCTTGGAGTCTAGAACGGATACGCAGTATTTT. It is translated as CASSLESRTDTQYF.

This clonotype was observed a few times. V and J are TRBV29-1 and TRBJ1-5; unclear D gene. The V gene's germline CDR1 is SQVTM and CDR2 ANQGSEA. Trimming removed 4 bases from V and 2 bases from J, with 6 bases in between. This CDR3 is built from 12 residues. The CDR3 sequence is CSVGLGNQPQHF. The DNA for the CDR3 is TGCAGCGTTGGGCTCGGCAATCAGCCCCAGCATTTT. Looking up the rest from reference TRBV29-1 and TRBJ1-5 gives the full variable domain: SAVISQKPSRDICQRGTSLTIQCQVDSQVTMMFWYRQQPGQSLTLIATANQGSEATYESGFVIDKFPISRPNLTFSTLTVSNMSPEDSSIYLCSVGLGNQPQHFGDGTRLSIL.

This clonotype was seen a handful of times. J is TRBJ2-5 and V is TRBV6-5; D is perhaps TRBD2 (5 bases). The germline CDR1 and CDR2 sequences are MNHEY and SVGAGI. The CDR3 runs to 14 residues. Trimming took 10 bases from V and 5 from J, leaving 20 bases between them. CDR3 DNA: TGTGCCAACTGGATGGGTAGTCGAGGGGAGACCCAGTACTTC. It specifies CANWMGSRGETQYF.

This clonotype has a handful of counts. J is TRBJ2-4 and V is TRBV5-1; 10 bases are a match to TRBD2. V gave up 1 base and J gave up 0 bases; unmatched junction bases: 7. This CDR3 has 18 residues. Germline CDR1 SGHRS, CDR2 YFSETQ. The DNA for the CDR3 is TGCGCCAGCAGCTTGAAAGCGGGAGGGCTTCTAGCCAAAAACATTCAGTACTTC. This gives the protein CASSLKAGGLLAKNIQYF.

Only a few counts were recorded for this clonotype. V is TRBV5-1 and J is TRBJ2-1, with TRBD2 identical over 9 bases. V shed 4 bases, J shed 4 bases, and the junction held 6 bases outside the gene matches. CDR1 SGHRS and CDR2 YFSETQ come from the germline V gene. This CDR3 is built from 15 residues. Here the CDR3 DNA reads TGCGCCAGCAGCCGGACTAGCGAGGTATACAATGAGCAGTTCTTC. Translating gives CASSRTSEVYNEQFF.

In this sample, this clonotype turned up many times. This chain connects TRBV20-1 to TRBJ2-5, with unresolved D. V was clipped by 3 bases and J by 4 bases, with 12 bases between them. This CDR3 contains 13 residues. Per the germline V gene, CDR1 is DFQATT and CDR2 is SNEGSKA (reference sequence). CDR3 protein: CSASVWGPETQYF. The CDR3 DNA reads as TGCAGTGCTAGTGTTTGGGGTCCAGAGACCCAGTACTTC.

This clonotype came up a few times. The V gene is TRBV20-1, the J gene TRBJ1-1; a weak D match, TRBD1 (6 bases). In germline, CDR1 is DFQATT, CDR2 SNEGSKA (reference sequence). Trimming shortened V by 4 bases and J by 0 bases, and 15 bases separated the two germline ends. The length of the CDR3 is 15 residues. Here the CDR3 reads CSATSPTGMNTEAFF. As DNA, the CDR3 is TGCAGTGCTACGAGCCCCACAGGGATGAACACTGAAGCTTTCTTT.

This chain uses TRBV7-2 with TRBJ2-7, with TRBD2 matching over 7 bases. Unmatched junction bases numbered 8, after V lost 1 base and J lost 5 bases. The germline V gene encodes CDR1 SGHTA and CDR2 FQGNSA. This CDR3 is built from 15 residues. CDR3 in amino acids: CASSLVGGSAHEQYF. The CDR3 bases are TGTGCCAGCAGCTTAGTTGGCGGGAGCGCCCACGAGCAGTACTTC.

This clonotype was counted many times. CDR3 DNA sequence: TGTGCCAGCAGTTTAGACAGGGTCGTGAACGAGCAGTACTTC. It is translated as CASSLDRVVNEQYF. V usage is TRBV12-3 or TRBV12-4 and J usage is TRBJ2-7, with D possibly matching TRBD1 (6 bases). This CDR3 has 14 amino acids. The V and J ends lost 1 base and 5 bases respectively, with 12 bases between them.

This clonotype showed up many times. This rearrangement joins TRBV6-5 to TRBJ1-1; 9 positions match TRBD1. V shed 5 bases, J shed 3 bases, and the junction held 10 bases outside the gene matches. In germline, CDR1 is MNHEY, CDR2 SVGAGI. The CDR3 is 16 amino acids. The CDR3 here is CASSQLTGGFYTEAFF. DNA for the CDR3: TGTGCCAGCAGTCAGCTCACAGGGGGCTTTTACACTGAAGCTTTCTTT.

This chain joins TRBV5-1 and TRBJ1-5; 9 positions agree with TRBD1. The J segment lost 1 base and the V segment lost 2 bases, leaving 4 bases of the junction unmatched. This CDR3 region has 16 residues. The germline gives CDR1 SGHRS, CDR2 YFSETQ. The CDR3 loop reads CASSLLGTGSNQPQHF. CDR3 coding DNA: TGCGCCAGCAGCTTACTTGGGACAGGGAGCAATCAGCCCCAGCATTTT.

This clonotype has more than one count but fewer than ten. The V and J genes are TRBV3-1 and TRBJ1-2; D remains ambiguous. Looked up from germline, CDR1 is LGHDT and CDR2 is YNNKEL (reference sequence). The CDR3 is 13 residues long. V was shortened by 3 bases and J by 6 bases, with 11 bases between the two germline ends. The CDR3 coding sequence is TGTGCCAGCAGCCAGAACCTTGGGAATGGCTACACCTTC. As protein: CASSQNLGNGYTF. The variable domain in full, completed from reference TRBV3-1 and TRBJ1-2, reads DTAVSQTPKYLVTQMGNDKSIKCEQNLGHDTMYWYKQDSKKFLKIMFSYNNKELIINETVPNRFSPKSPDKAHLNLHINSLELGDSAVYFCASSQNLGNGYTFGSGTRLTVV.

The chain links TRBV7-6 to TRBJ2-1, with D tentatively TRBD2 (6 bases). The germline CDR1 and CDR2 sequences are SGHVS and FNYEAQ. The ends were cut back, 5 bases at V and 4 bases at J, with 15 bases in the middle. The CDR3 covers 15 residues. The CDR3 reads CASSPSAWGYNEQFF. CDR3 sequence (DNA): TGTGCCAGCAGCCCTAGCGCCTGGGGGTACAATGAGCAGTTCTTC.

V is TRBV3-1 and J is TRBJ2-2; possible D gene TRBD2, 5 bases. Trimming removed 2 bases at V and 1 base at J, with 14 bases between. The CDR3 runs to 17 residues. The germline V gene has CDR1 LGHDT and CDR2 YNNKEL (reference sequence). The CDR3: CASSQPPSRLNTGELFF. In DNA, the CDR3 is TGTGCCAGCAGCCAACCCCCTAGCAGACTGAACACCGGGGAGCTGTTTTTT. The whole variable domain, filled in from reference TRBV3-1 and TRBJ2-2, reads DTAVSQTPKYLVTQMGNDKSIKCEQNLGHDTMYWYKQDSKKFLKIMFSYNNKELIINETVPNRFSPKSPDKAHLNLHINSLELGDSAVYFCASSQPPSRLNTGELFFGEGSRLTVL.

A word on this clonotype: This may come from a read error, since a much larger clone is one base off. The chain combines TRBV5-1 with TRBJ2-1; a weak D match, TRBD2 (5 bases). In germline, CDR1 is SGHRS, CDR2 YFSETQ. The CDR3 sequence is 17 residues long. The CDR3 nucleotides read TGCGCCAGCAGCTCCCTCTCGACGGGAAGCTCCTACAATCAGCAGTTCTTC. As protein: CASSSLSTGSSYNQQFF.

V gene TRBV6-1 combines with J gene TRBJ2-7; 8 nucleotides agree with TRBD2. The CDR3 extends over 14 amino acids. The V gene end was trimmed by 6 bases and the J gene end by 5 bases; junction bases not matched to a gene: 9. Germline values: CDR1 MNHNS, CDR2 SASEGT. The CDR3 protein is CASRKKRERNEQYF. The CDR3, as DNA: TGTGCCAGCAGAAAGAAGCGGGAGCGGAACGAGCAGTACTTC.

In its sample, this clonotype was seen a few times. The chain joins TRBV11-2 to TRBJ2-4; D is possibly TRBD1 (6 bases). V lost 5 bases to trimming and J lost 7 bases, with 18 bases between them. Looked up from germline, CDR1 is SGHAT and CDR2 is FQNNGV. This CDR3 spans 15 amino acids. The CDR3 region is CASSLLGARGNIQYF. CDR3 sequence (DNA): TGTGCCAGCAGCCTCTTAGGCGCGAGGGGGAACATTCAGTACTTC.

As DNA, the CDR3 is TGTGCCAGCAGTTACCCCGGACTAGCGGGGAACACCGGGGAGCTGTTTTTT. It is translated as CASSYPGLAGNTGELFF. This chain links TRBV6-5 with TRBJ2-2; 11 nucleotides match TRBD2. The germline V gene has CDR1 MNHEY and CDR2 SVGAGI. The J segment lost 1 base and the V segment lost 2 bases, leaving 3 bases of the junction unmatched. The CDR3 is 17 amino acids.

This clonotype has a count of ten or more. The gene calls are TRBV29-1 and TRBJ2-1; perhaps TRBD2 as D (6 bases). Germline V gene lookup returns CDR1 SQVTM and CDR2 ANQGSEA. The CDR3 extends over 11 amino acids. V lost 7 bases, J lost 8 bases, and 12 bases lay in between. The CDR3 DNA follows: TGCAGCGGTCTGACTAGTCATGAGCAGTTCTTC. Protein: CSGLTSHEQFF.